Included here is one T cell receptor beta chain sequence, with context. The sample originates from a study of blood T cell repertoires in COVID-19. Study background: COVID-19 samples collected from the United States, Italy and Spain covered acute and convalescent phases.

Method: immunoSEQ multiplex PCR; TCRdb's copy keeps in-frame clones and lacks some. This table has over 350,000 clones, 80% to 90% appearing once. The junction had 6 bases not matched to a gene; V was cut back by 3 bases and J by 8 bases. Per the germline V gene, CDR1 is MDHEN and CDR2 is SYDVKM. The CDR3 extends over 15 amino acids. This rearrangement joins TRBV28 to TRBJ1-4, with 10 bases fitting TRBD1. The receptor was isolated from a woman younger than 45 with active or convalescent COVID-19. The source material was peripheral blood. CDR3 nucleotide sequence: TGTGCCAGCAGTTTCGACAGGGGGCCTAGGGAAAAACTGTTTTTT. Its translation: CASSFDRGPREKLFF.